This entry describes one T cell receptor (beta chain). The CDR3 totals 19 residues. From germline, CDR1 is SGHRS and CDR2 YFSETQ. Germline trimming cut 1 base from V and 8 bases from J; bases unmatched to any gene: 16. The data stem from a study of control samples from healthy donors and cancer patients. The assay was immunoSEQ multiplex PCR, and TCRdb's table has in-frame clones only and misses some. The sample consists of more than 100,000 clones, over 75% of them appearing once. The rearrangement joins TRBV5-1 to TRBJ2-1; 12 bases line up with TRBD1. Sequencing was carried out using blood. This TCR came from a man aged 18-30 years in good health. The CDR3, as DNA: TGCGCCAGCAGCTTGCGGGGACAGGGGGCACCGGGACTAGCTGATGAGCAGTTCTTC. It specifies CASSLRGQGAPGLADEQFF.